These T cell receptor beta chains were read from a single sample in a study of breast tumors, draining lymph nodes, adjacent tissues. One entry per CDR3 protein, called by TCRdb with MiXCR from the multiplex PCR reads. The repertoire holds around 100,000 distinct CDR3 sequences, with roughly 20% as singletons. Sequencing input: axillary lymph node tissue. The receptors were sampled from a female donor with breast cancer. Some clones in this sample may be carry-over from other donors' samples. Both conserved end residues are part of each CDR3. Fields, in order: J gene, V gene, clone size, D gene, CDR3 DNA, CDR3 protein. The D gene is left open where the match is weak. Size values are once, few and many counts, or a class for expanded clones, and some rows have none.

J gene: TRBJ1-3; V gene: TRBV14; clone size: few; D gene: TRBD1; CDR3 DNA: TGTGCCAGCAGCCAAGATCTCGGGACAGTCTCTGGAAACACCATATATTTT; CDR3 protein: CASSQDLGTVSGNTIYF
J gene: TRBJ2-5; V gene: TRBV6-1; clone size: many; D gene: NA; CDR3 DNA: TGTGCCGGAAGACTGGAAGCTTCTGAGACCCAGTACTTC; CDR3 protein: CAGRLEASETQYF
J gene: TRBJ2-1; V gene: TRBV6-1; clone size: medium-sized; D gene: TRBD2; CDR3 DNA: TGTGCCAGCAGTCTCCTAGCGGGGGGGCACGATGAGCAGTTCTTC; CDR3 protein: CASSLLAGGHDEQFF
J gene: TRBJ2-1; V gene: TRBV20-1; clone size: many; D gene: TRBD2; CDR3 DNA: TGCAGTGCGCGTCCCGGGACTAGCGGGGGCAATGAGCAGTTCTTC; CDR3 protein: CSARPGTSGGNEQFF
J gene: TRBJ1-5; V gene: TRBV10-3; clone size: many; D gene: NA; CDR3 DNA: TGTGCCATCAGTGTAGGGGGCAATCAGCCCCAGCATTTT; CDR3 protein: CAISVGGNQPQHF
J gene: TRBJ2-7; V gene: TRBV3-1; clone size: many; D gene: NA; CDR3 DNA: TGTGCCAGCAGCCAGATGGTCATGAGAGAGCAGTACTTC; CDR3 protein: CASSQMVMREQYF
J gene: TRBJ2-1; V gene: TRBV10-3; clone size: many; D gene: NA; CDR3 DNA: TGTGCCGTCGGGGCCTACAATGAGCAGTTCTTC; CDR3 protein: CAVGAYNEQFF
J gene: TRBJ2-3; V gene: TRBV5-1; clone size: many; D gene: TRBD1; CDR3 DNA: TGCGCCAGCAGCCTGGCCGGGACAGGGGAAGATACGCAGTATTTT; CDR3 protein: CASSLAGTGEDTQYF
J gene: TRBJ2-1; V gene: TRBV5-4; clone size: NA; D gene: NA; CDR3 DNA: TGTGCCAGCAGCACGACTGGGTGCTCCTACAATGAGCAGTTCTTC; CDR3 protein: CASSTTGCSYNEQFF
J gene: TRBJ1-1; V gene: TRBV6-1; clone size: NA; D gene: NA; CDR3 DNA: TGTGCCAGCGGTACAGGGCTGAAGGTGCGCACTGAAGCTTTCTTT; CDR3 protein: CASGTGLKVRTEAFF
J gene: TRBJ2-2; V gene: TRBV6-1; clone size: once; D gene: TRBD1; CDR3 DNA: TGTGCCAGCAGGGGACAGGTTAGGGTCACCGGGGAGCTGTCTTTT; CDR3 protein: CASRGQVRVTGELSF
J gene: TRBJ2-1; V gene: TRBV5-1; clone size: many; D gene: TRBD2; CDR3 DNA: TGCGCCAGCAGCTCGACTAGCGACCCTTACAATGAGCAGTTCTTC; CDR3 protein: CASSSTSDPYNEQFF
J gene: TRBJ2-3; V gene: TRBV2; clone size: many; D gene: NA; CDR3 DNA: TGTGCCAGCAGTGATGACTTTGAAAATACGCAGTATTTT; CDR3 protein: CASSDDFENTQYF
J gene: TRBJ1-4; V gene: TRBV29-1; clone size: many; D gene: NA; CDR3 DNA: TGCAGCGTTGAAGATGGGGCAGGGCAGGCGCCTAATGAAAAACTGTTTTTT; CDR3 protein: CSVEDGAGQAPNEKLFF
J gene: TRBJ1-3; V gene: TRBV9; clone size: many; D gene: NA; CDR3 DNA: TGTGCCAGCAGCGTAACAGGGTCTGGAAACACCATATATTTT; CDR3 protein: CASSVTGSGNTIYF
J gene: TRBJ1-5; V gene: TRBV4-1; clone size: NA; D gene: NA; CDR3 DNA: TGCGCCAGCGGTGGTGGGGGCGAACAGCCCCAGCATTTT; CDR3 protein: CASGGGGEQPQHF
J gene: TRBJ1-5; V gene: TRBV15; clone size: NA; D gene: NA; CDR3 DNA: TGTGCCACCAGCAGCCGCGTTGGGGGTAGGGGTGGCAATCAGCCCCAGCATTTT; CDR3 protein: CATSSRVGGRGGNQPQHF
J gene: TRBJ2-1; V gene: TRBV27; clone size: few; D gene: TRBD2; CDR3 DNA: TGTGCCAGCAGTTTAAAGGGACTATGGGATATTGAGCAGTTCTTC; CDR3 protein: CASSLKGLWDIEQFF
J gene: TRBJ2-5; V gene: TRBV6-2/TRBV6-3; clone size: many; D gene: TRBD2; CDR3 DNA: TGTGCCAGCAATCCTCCGCCCCCGACTAGCCGGTCGGAAGAGACCCAGTACTTC; CDR3 protein: CASNPPPPTSRSEETQYF
J gene: TRBJ2-5; V gene: TRBV7-8; clone size: many; D gene: TRBD2; CDR3 DNA: TGTGCCAGCAGCTTAGGGACTAGCGGGGGGCAAGAGACCCAGTACTTC; CDR3 protein: CASSLGTSGGQETQYF
J gene: TRBJ2-7; V gene: TRBV13; clone size: many; D gene: TRBD2; CDR3 DNA: TGTGCCAGCAGCTTAGATGGACACGGGAGGTACGAGCAGTACTTC; CDR3 protein: CASSLDGHGRYEQYF
J gene: TRBJ2-1; V gene: TRBV19; clone size: many; D gene: TRBD1; CDR3 DNA: TGTGCCAGTAGTATTACGACAGGGCTCGTTGAGCAGTTCTTC; CDR3 protein: CASSITTGLVEQFF
J gene: TRBJ2-7; V gene: TRBV18; clone size: few; D gene: NA; CDR3 DNA: TGTGCCAGCTCACTGACAACTACTAGTTACGAGCAGTACTTC; CDR3 protein: CASSLTTTSYEQYF
J gene: TRBJ2-1; V gene: TRBV4-2; clone size: many; D gene: NA; CDR3 DNA: TGTGCCAGCAGCCAAGGTAGGGAGCAGTTCTTC; CDR3 protein: CASSQGREQFF
J gene: TRBJ2-4; V gene: TRBV6-1; clone size: few; D gene: NA; CDR3 DNA: TGTGCCAGCAGCGCACACCGAGGCATTCAGTACTTC; CDR3 protein: CASSAHRGIQYF
J gene: TRBJ2-3; V gene: TRBV4-1; clone size: many; D gene: TRBD2; CDR3 DNA: TGCGCCAGCAGCCAAGCCGGGACTAGCGGGACCCCAGATACGCAGTATTTT; CDR3 protein: CASSQAGTSGTPDTQYF
J gene: TRBJ2-7; V gene: TRBV20-1; clone size: many; D gene: TRBD2; CDR3 DNA: TGCAGTGCTAGAGAGGTGCGGGAGTACTACGAGCAGTACTTC; CDR3 protein: CSAREVREYYEQYF
J gene: TRBJ1-2; V gene: TRBV9; clone size: many; D gene: NA; CDR3 DNA: TGTGCCAGCAGCGTACGGGGAGGGGACGGCTACACCTTC; CDR3 protein: CASSVRGGDGYTF
J gene: TRBJ2-7; V gene: TRBV3-1; clone size: many; D gene: TRBD2; CDR3 DNA: TGTGCCAGCAGCATGACTAGCGGGAGCGGAGAGCAGTACTTC; CDR3 protein: CASSMTSGSGEQYF
J gene: TRBJ2-5; V gene: TRBV7-8; clone size: many; D gene: NA; CDR3 DNA: TGTGCCAGCAGTTCCGTCGGAGGGACCCAGTACTTC; CDR3 protein: CASSSVGGTQYF
J gene: TRBJ2-1; V gene: TRBV4-1; clone size: many; D gene: TRBD2; CDR3 DNA: TGCGCCAGCAGCCTCTCAGGACTAGCGAAATACAATGAGCAGTTCTTC; CDR3 protein: CASSLSGLAKYNEQFF
J gene: TRBJ2-2; V gene: TRBV4-1; clone size: many; D gene: TRBD2; CDR3 DNA: TGCGCCAGCAGCCTCGCGGGACTAGCGGGGGTCAAGGAGCTGTTTTTT; CDR3 protein: CASSLAGLAGVKELFF
J gene: TRBJ2-1; V gene: TRBV10-3; clone size: many; D gene: NA; CDR3 DNA: TGTGCCATCAGTGAGTCGGCGGCCAGCTCCTACAATGAGCAGTTCTTC; CDR3 protein: CAISESAASSYNEQFF
J gene: TRBJ2-2; V gene: TRBV5-1; clone size: many; D gene: NA; CDR3 DNA: TGCGCCAGCAGCTTGGGCCAGCTTAACACCGGGGAGCTGTTTTTT; CDR3 protein: CASSLGQLNTGELFF
J gene: TRBJ1-2; V gene: TRBV14; clone size: many; D gene: NA; CDR3 DNA: TGTGCCAGCAGCCAAGGTTGGGCGGCGGCTAACTATGGCTACACCTTC; CDR3 protein: CASSQGWAAANYGYTF
J gene: TRBJ2-3; V gene: TRBV29-1; clone size: many; D gene: NA; CDR3 DNA: TGCAGCGTACAGACTCACCGAAGAAGCACAGATACGCAGTATTTT; CDR3 protein: CSVQTHRRSTDTQYF
J gene: TRBJ2-2; V gene: TRBV9; clone size: NA; D gene: TRBD1; CDR3 DNA: TGTGCCAGCGGCGAGCGACCCGGGACAGACACCGGGGAGCTGTTTTTT; CDR3 protein: CASGERPGTDTGELFF
J gene: TRBJ2-7; V gene: TRBV3-1; clone size: few; D gene: TRBD1; CDR3 DNA: TGTGCCAGCAGCCAAGGGACCGGGACAGGGTTCTCCTACGAGCAGTACTTC; CDR3 protein: CASSQGTGTGFSYEQYF
J gene: TRBJ1-3; V gene: TRBV5-8; clone size: many; D gene: NA; CDR3 DNA: TGTGCCAGCAGCCCACGTGGGTATGGTGGAAACACCATATATTTT; CDR3 protein: CASSPRGYGGNTIYF
J gene: TRBJ2-5; V gene: TRBV19; clone size: many; D gene: NA; CDR3 DNA: TGTGCCAGTAGTAACGGGACTCTCGGGACCCAGTACTTC; CDR3 protein: CASSNGTLGTQYF
J gene: TRBJ2-2; V gene: TRBV15; clone size: many; D gene: NA; CDR3 DNA: TGTGCCACCAAGTCCCGGAACACCGGGGAGCTGTTTTTT; CDR3 protein: CATKSRNTGELFF